This T cell receptor (beta chain) stems from a study of T cell repertoires in cytomegalovirus infection. Notes on this clonotype: The germline gene is not matched at one end of the junction; a read error may be the cause.

TCRdb called the reads again in MiXCR, with one record for every CDR3 protein. The profile covers around 630,000 distinct CDR3 sequences, with 24% appearing a single time and roughly 8% taken by the ten largest. This CDR3 comprises 13 residues. Germline V gene lookup returns CDR1 SGHTA and CDR2 FQGTGA. The sequenced sample was CD8+ T cells from PBMCs. This sequence originates from a human donor in good health (CMV status not recorded). Some clones in this sample may be carry-over from other donors' samples. The chain couples TRBV7-3 to TRBJ2-5; D might be TRBD2 (6 bases). CDR3 protein: CTSSLNGGETQYF. The CDR3 DNA follows: TGTACCAGCAGCTTAAACGGGGGAGAGACCCAGTACTTC.